The 22 T cell receptor beta chains listed next were all sequenced from one sample in a study of cytomegalovirus exposure and HLA in healthy donors. Assay: immunoSEQ multiplex PCR; the TCRdb copy retains only in-frame clones and omits some. The sample lists about 280,000 clones, around 89% occurring once. Sequences were obtained from PBMCs. Receptor source: a woman aged 18-29 years in good health and CMV-seronegative.

The chain links TRBV2 to TRBJ2-7; 7 bases are a match to TRBD2. V trimming: 4 bases; J trimming: 3 bases; junction bases outside the gene matches: 6. There are 14 residues in the CDR3. Germline assignment: CDR1 SNHLY and CDR2 FYNNEI. CDR3 loop: CASSVQRDIYEQYF. In DNA, the CDR3 is TGTGCCAGCAGTGTTCAGCGGGATATCTACGAGCAGTACTTC.

This chain uses TRBV6-5 with TRBJ1-5; D is unresolved. There are 14 residues in the CDR3. Germline CDR1 and CDR2: MNHEY and SVGAGI. The ends were cut back, 7 bases at V and 6 bases at J, with 16 bases in the middle. In nucleotides, the CDR3 is TGTGCCAGCAAGCCTGTCGCAGGCTCTCAGCCCCAGCATTTT. Translation gives CASKPVAGSQPQHF.

This rearrangement joins TRBV6-6 to TRBJ1-1, with 11 bases matching TRBD1. CDR1 and CDR2 (germline): MNHNY, SVGAGI (reference sequence). With 3 bases clipped from V and 10 bases from J, the junction kept 7 bases outside the gene matches. This CDR3 region has 14 residues. The CDR3 region is CASSYLGQGAGAFF. The DNA for the CDR3 is TGTGCCAGCAGTTATCTCGGACAGGGGGCCGGAGCTTTCTTT.

This chain joins TRBV19 and TRBJ2-1, with D hard to call. V was shortened by 0 bases and J by 6 bases, with 9 bases between the two germline ends. The CDR3 is 14 residues long. Germline CDR1 and CDR2: LNHDA and SQIVND (reference sequence). In DNA, the CDR3 is TGTGCCAGTAGTATAGATGGTAGTCCCAATGAGCAGTTCTTC. Protein sequence: CASSIDGSPNEQFF. Combining the CDR3 with reference TRBV19 and TRBJ2-1 gives the whole variable domain DGGITQSPKYLFRKEGQNVTLSCEQNLNHDAMYWYRQDPGQGLRLIYYSQIVNDFQKGDIAEGYSVSREKKESFPLTVTSAQKNPTAFYLCASSIDGSPNEQFFGPGTRLTVL.

The chain employs TRBV4-1 and TRBJ2-7, with D perhaps matching TRBD1 (5 bases). This CDR3 has 15 residues. V dropped 4 bases and J dropped 1 base, with 14 bases sitting between them. The germline V gene has CDR1 MGHRA and CDR2 YSYEKL. CDR3 bases: TGCGCCAGCAGCCGGATCCCGACAGCATCCTACGAGCAGTACTTC. Translating it yields CASSRIPTASYEQYF.

The chain carries TRBV15 and TRBJ2-7, with 7 bases matching TRBD1. Germline-derived CDR1 and CDR2 are LNHNV and YYDKDF (reference sequence). The J segment lost 0 bases and the V segment lost 3 bases, leaving 2 bases of the junction unmatched. This CDR3 has 14 amino acids. The CDR3 bases are TGTGCCACCAGCAGGGACAGGCACTCCTACGAGCAGTACTTC. Amino acid sequence: CATSRDRHSYEQYF.

The chain uses TRBV4-1 and TRBJ2-3; TRBD2 aligns across 10 bases. Germline V gene data show CDR1 as MGHRA and CDR2 as YSYEKL. V lost 3 bases and J lost 5; bases outside the gene matches: 5. This CDR3 is 15 amino acids long. For the CDR3, the DNA is TGCGCCAGCAGCCACATGGGACTAGCGAAAGATACGCAGTATTTT. Amino acid sequence: CASSHMGLAKDTQYF.

The chain links TRBV27 to TRBJ2-1, with 7 bases aligning to TRBD1. Trimming removed 6 bases from V and 5 bases from J; junction bases left unmatched: 7. The germline V gene encodes CDR1 MNHEY and CDR2 SMNVEV (reference sequence). This CDR3 has 14 amino acids. CDR3 nucleotides: TGTGCCAGCAGCCTACACAGGGGAAACAATGAGCAGTTCTTC. Translation gives CASSLHRGNNEQFF.

The rearrangement uses TRBV2 and TRBJ1-5; no clear D. The CDR3 spans 15 residues. CDR1 SNHLY and CDR2 FYNNEI come from the germline V gene. Trimming left V 3 bases short and J 7 bases short, with 16 bases between. The CDR3 loop reads CASSDAQDYRQPQHF. The CDR3 DNA sequence: TGTGCCAGCAGTGACGCTCAGGACTACAGACAGCCCCAGCATTTT.

The chain has TRBV5-1 and TRBJ2-7; 9 positions match TRBD2. This CDR3 is 15 amino acids long. The V and J ends lost 1 base and 5 bases, in that order; junction bases with no gene match: 7. Germline lookup yields CDR1 SGHRS and CDR2 YFSETQ. CDR3 residues: CASSLMASGNDEQYF. The CDR3 DNA sequence: TGCGCCAGCAGCTTGATGGCTAGCGGGAACGACGAGCAGTACTTC.

The genes are TRBV5-4 and TRBJ2-1; 8 bases agree with TRBD2. Germline assignment: CDR1 SGHNT and CDR2 YYREEE (reference sequence). The CDR3 totals 16 residues. V lost 0 bases, J lost 4 bases, and 6 bases stayed unmatched. CDR3 DNA: TGTGCCAGCAGCTTGGCCGTGACTAGCGAGTACAATGAGCAGTTCTTC. Translating gives CASSLAVTSEYNEQFF. The variable domain in full, with the rest retrieved from reference TRBV5-4 and TRBJ2-1, is ETGVTQSPTHLIKTRGQQVTLRCSSQSGHNTVSWYQQALGQGPQFIFQYYREEENGRGNFPPRFSGLQFPNYSSELNVNALELDDSALYLCASSLAVTSEYNEQFFGPGTRLTVL.

The chain recombines TRBV19 with TRBJ2-1; D gene ambiguous. With 5 bases removed from V and 4 bases from J, the gap between germline ends came to 3 bases. The CDR3 totals 11 residues. The germline gives CDR1 LNHDA, CDR2 SQIVND (reference sequence). The CDR3 protein is CASSSYNEQFF. CDR3 bases: TGTGCCAGTAGTTCGTACAATGAGCAGTTCTTC. Based on the CDR3 plus reference TRBV19 and TRBJ2-1, the full variable domain is DGGITQSPKYLFRKEGQNVTLSCEQNLNHDAMYWYRQDPGQGLRLIYYSQIVNDFQKGDIAEGYSVSREKKESFPLTVTSAQKNPTAFYLCASSSYNEQFFGPGTRLTVL.

The chain has TRBV6-5 and TRBJ2-7, with D tentatively TRBD2 (6 bases). The CDR3 runs 14 residues. V was trimmed by 5 bases and J by 1 base, leaving 12 bases between them. CDR1 and CDR2 (germline): MNHEY, SVGAGI. The CDR3 coding sequence is TGTGCCAGCAGTCTATACCGGGAGTCCTACGAGCAGTACTTC. Protein: CASSLYRESYEQYF.

The chain uses TRBV10-2 and TRBJ2-3; no reliable D call. CDR3 size: 11 residues. The V end lost 9 bases, the J end lost 6 bases, and 10 bases lay between the germline ends. CDR1 and CDR2 from the germline V gene are WSHSY and SAAADI. The CDR3 bases are TGCGCCAGTACGCTTGGCGATACGCAGTATTTT. Amino acids: CASTLGDTQYF.

This chain links TRBV27 with TRBJ1-1, with D possibly being TRBD1 (5 bases). Trimming removed 7 bases at V and 5 bases at J, with 20 bases between. Per the germline V gene, CDR1 is MNHEY and CDR2 is SMNVEV (reference sequence). This CDR3 spans 15 amino acids. The CDR3 coding sequence is TGTGCCAGCATTCAGGTCTGGGGCGTGGGGACTGAAGCTTTCTTT. It codes for CASIQVWGVGTEAFF.

The rearrangement uses TRBV27 and TRBJ2-7; a possible D gene is TRBD2 (5 bases). V was pared by 2 bases and J by 3 bases, with 14 bases between. The CDR3 contains 15 residues. Germline assignment: CDR1 MNHEY and CDR2 SMNVEV (reference sequence). The CDR3 nucleotides read TGTGCCAGCAGTTTAACAGCGGTATTAAGCTACGAGCAGTACTTC. It codes for CASSLTAVLSYEQYF.

The chain has TRBV2 and TRBJ2-5; TRBD1 matches 9 bases. V shed 7 bases, J shed 3 bases, and the junction held 3 bases outside the gene matches. The CDR3 length is 13 residues. The germline CDR1 and CDR2 sequences are SNHLY and FYNNEI. Here the CDR3 DNA reads TGTGCCAGCAACAGGGGGCGTGAAGAGACCCAGTACTTC. Translating gives CASNRGREETQYF.

The chain recombines TRBV6-1 with TRBJ1-2; no definite D call. The CDR3 runs to 14 residues. The germline gives CDR1 MNHNS, CDR2 SASEGT. The germline V and J ends were trimmed by 0 bases and 7 bases, with 12 bases remaining between them. The CDR3 region is CASSEALAGSGYTF. In DNA form, the CDR3 reads TGTGCCAGCAGTGAAGCGCTAGCGGGAAGTGGCTACACCTTC.

Written as DNA, the CDR3 is TGTGCCAGCAGCGTAGACGGGGTCCCCTACGAGCAGTACTTC. As protein: CASSVDGVPYEQYF. The rearrangement joins TRBV9 to TRBJ2-7; possible D gene TRBD2, 5 bases. CDR1 SGDLS and CDR2 YYNGEE come from the germline V gene. V was shortened by 0 bases and J by 2 bases, with 9 bases between the two germline ends. This CDR3 comprises 14 residues.

This clone appeared once. The chain joins TRBV11-2 to TRBJ2-2; a possible D gene is TRBD2 (6 bases). Germline CDR1 is SGHAT and CDR2 is FQNNGV. Trimming removed 1 base from V and 1 base from J, with 16 bases in between. The CDR3 runs to 18 residues. DNA for the CDR3: TGTGCCAGCAGCTTAGTGGACTACAATATAATGAACACCGGGGAGCTGTTTTTT. Residues: CASSLVDYNIMNTGELFF.

The rearrangement uses TRBV19 and TRBJ1-1; 8 positions agree with TRBD1. Germline CDR1 reads LNHDA; CDR2 reads SQIVND (reference sequence). J gave up 4 bases and V 5 bases, and 9 bases lay outside the gene matches. This CDR3 is built from 15 residues. The CDR3 here is CASSAQDRGGTEAFF. The CDR3 DNA is TGTGCCAGTAGTGCCCAAGACAGGGGCGGCACTGAAGCTTTCTTT.

This clone was observed a handful of times. The rearrangement links TRBV6-1 to TRBJ2-1, with TRBD2 identical over 7 bases. This CDR3 is built from 13 residues. With 4 bases clipped from V and 8 bases from J, the junction kept 5 bases outside the gene matches. Germline lookup yields CDR1 MNHNS and CDR2 SASEGT. The CDR3 sequence: CASSGSGLHEQFF. The CDR3 nucleotides are TGTGCCAGCAGTGGTAGCGGGCTCCATGAGCAGTTCTTC.